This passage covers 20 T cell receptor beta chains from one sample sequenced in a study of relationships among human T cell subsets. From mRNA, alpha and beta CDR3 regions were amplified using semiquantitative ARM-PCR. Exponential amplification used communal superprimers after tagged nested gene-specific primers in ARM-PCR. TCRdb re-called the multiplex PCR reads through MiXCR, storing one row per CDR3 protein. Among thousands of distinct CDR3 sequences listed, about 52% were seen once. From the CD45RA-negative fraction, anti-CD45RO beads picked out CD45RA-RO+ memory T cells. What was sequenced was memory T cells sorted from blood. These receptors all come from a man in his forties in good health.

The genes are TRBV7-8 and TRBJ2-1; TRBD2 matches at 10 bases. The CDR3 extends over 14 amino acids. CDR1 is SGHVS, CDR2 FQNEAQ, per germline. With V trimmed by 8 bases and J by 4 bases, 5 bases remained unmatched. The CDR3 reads CASGTSGAYNEQFF. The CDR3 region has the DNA TGTGCCAGCGGAACTAGCGGGGCTTACAATGAGCAGTTCTTC.

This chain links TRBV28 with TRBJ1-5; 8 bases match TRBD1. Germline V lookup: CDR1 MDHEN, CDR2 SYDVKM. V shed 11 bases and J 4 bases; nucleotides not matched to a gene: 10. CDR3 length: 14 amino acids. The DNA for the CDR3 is TGTGCCGGCCGCCGGACAGGGTTTAATCAGCCCCAGCATTTT. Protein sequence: CAGRRTGFNQPQHF.

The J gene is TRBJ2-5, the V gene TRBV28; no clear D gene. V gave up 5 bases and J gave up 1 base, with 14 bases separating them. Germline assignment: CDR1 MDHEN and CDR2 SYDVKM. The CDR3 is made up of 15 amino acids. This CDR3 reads CASSVGGKPQETQYF. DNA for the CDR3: TGTGCCAGCAGTGTCGGTGGTAAGCCCCAAGAGACCCAGTACTTC.

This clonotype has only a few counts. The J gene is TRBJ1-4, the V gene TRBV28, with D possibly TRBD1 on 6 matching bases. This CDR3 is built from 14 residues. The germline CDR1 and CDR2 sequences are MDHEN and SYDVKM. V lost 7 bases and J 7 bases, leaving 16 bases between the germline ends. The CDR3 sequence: CASTLPGVAEKLFF. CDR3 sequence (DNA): TGTGCCAGCACCCTGCCAGGGGTTGCTGAAAAACTGTTTTTT. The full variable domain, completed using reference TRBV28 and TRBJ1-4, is DVKVTQSSRYLVKRTGEKVFLECVQDMDHENMFWYRQDPGLGLRLIYFSYDVKMKEKGDIPEGYSVSREKKERFSLILESASTNQTSMYLCASTLPGVAEKLFFGSGTQLSVL.

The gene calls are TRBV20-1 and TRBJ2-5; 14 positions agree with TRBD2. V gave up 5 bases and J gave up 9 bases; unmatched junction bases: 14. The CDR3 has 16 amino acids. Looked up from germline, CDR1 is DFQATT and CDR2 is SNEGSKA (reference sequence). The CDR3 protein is CSAAPGLAGAQAAQYF. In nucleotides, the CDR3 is TGCAGTGCTGCTCCGGGACTAGCGGGGGCACAGGCTGCCCAGTACTTC.

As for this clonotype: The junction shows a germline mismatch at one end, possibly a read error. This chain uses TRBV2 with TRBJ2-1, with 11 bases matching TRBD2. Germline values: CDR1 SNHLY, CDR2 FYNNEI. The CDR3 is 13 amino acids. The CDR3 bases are TGTGCCAGCAGTGCGAGTAGCGGGGGGGATCCGGTCTTC. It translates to CASSASSGGDPVF.

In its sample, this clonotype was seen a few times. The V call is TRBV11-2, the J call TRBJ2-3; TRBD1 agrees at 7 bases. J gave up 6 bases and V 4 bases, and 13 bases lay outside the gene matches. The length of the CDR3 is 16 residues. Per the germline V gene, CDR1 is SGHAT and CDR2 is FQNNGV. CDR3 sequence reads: CASSYGTDPKRDTQYF. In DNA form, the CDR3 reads TGTGCCAGCAGCTACGGGACAGATCCTAAGCGGGATACGCAGTATTTT. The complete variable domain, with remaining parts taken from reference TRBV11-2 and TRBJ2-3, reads EAGVAQSPRYKIIEKRQSVAFWCNPISGHATLYWYQQILGQGPKLLIQFQNNGVVDDSQLPKDRFSAERLKGVDSTLKIQPAKLEDSAVYLCASSYGTDPKRDTQYFGPGTRLTVL.

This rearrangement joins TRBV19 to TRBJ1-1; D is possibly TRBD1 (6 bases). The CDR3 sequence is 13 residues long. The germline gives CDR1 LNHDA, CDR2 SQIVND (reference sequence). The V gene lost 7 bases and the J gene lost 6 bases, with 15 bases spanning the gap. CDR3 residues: CASKGGRYSEAFF. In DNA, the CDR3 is TGTGCCAGTAAAGGGGGGAGATACTCTGAAGCTTTCTTT.

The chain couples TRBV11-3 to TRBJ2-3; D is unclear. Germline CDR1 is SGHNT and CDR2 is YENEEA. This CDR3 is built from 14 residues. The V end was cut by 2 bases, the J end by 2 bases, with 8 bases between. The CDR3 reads CASSLSANTDTQYF. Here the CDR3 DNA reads TGTGCCAGCAGCTTATCAGCTAACACAGATACGCAGTATTTT.

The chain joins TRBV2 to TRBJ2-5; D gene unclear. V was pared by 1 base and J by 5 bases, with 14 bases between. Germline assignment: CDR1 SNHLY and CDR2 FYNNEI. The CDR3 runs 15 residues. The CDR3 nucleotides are TGTGCCAGCAGTGAAGTGGGTAGCCTTGTGGAGACCCAGTACTTC. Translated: CASSEVGSLVETQYF. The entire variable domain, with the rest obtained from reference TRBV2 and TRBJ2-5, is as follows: EPEVTQTPSHQVTQMGQEVILRCVPISNHLYFYWYRQILGQKVEFLVSFYNNEISEKSEIFDDQFSVERPDGSNFTLKIRSTKLEDSAMYFCASSEVGSLVETQYFGPGTRLLVL.

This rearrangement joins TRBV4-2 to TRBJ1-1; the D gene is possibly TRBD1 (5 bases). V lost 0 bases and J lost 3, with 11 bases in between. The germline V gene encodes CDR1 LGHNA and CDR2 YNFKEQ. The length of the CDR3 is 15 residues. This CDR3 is CASSQEDSGDTEAFF. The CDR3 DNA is TGTGCCAGCAGCCAAGAGGATTCGGGGGACACTGAAGCTTTCTTT.

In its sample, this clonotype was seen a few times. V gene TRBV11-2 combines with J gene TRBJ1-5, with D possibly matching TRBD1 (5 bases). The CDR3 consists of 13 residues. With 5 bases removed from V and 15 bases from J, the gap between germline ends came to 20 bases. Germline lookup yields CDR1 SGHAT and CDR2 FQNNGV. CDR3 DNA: TGTGCCAGCAGCACCTCCGGGACGGAGGCAGCGCATTTT. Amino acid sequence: CASSTSGTEAAHF.

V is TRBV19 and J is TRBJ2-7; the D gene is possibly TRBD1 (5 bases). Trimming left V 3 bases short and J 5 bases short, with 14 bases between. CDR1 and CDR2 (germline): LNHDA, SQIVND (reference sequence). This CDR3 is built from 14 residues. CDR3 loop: CASSISGFEDEQYF. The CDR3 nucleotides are TGTGCCAGTAGTATCTCAGGGTTCGAAGACGAGCAGTACTTC.

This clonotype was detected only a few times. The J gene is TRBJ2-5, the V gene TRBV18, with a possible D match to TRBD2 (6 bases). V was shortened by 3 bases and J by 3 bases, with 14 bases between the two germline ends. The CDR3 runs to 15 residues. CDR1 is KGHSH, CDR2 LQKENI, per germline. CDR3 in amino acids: CASSPPSGGEETQYF. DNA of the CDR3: TGTGCCAGCTCACCCCCGTCCGGGGGAGAAGAGACCCAGTACTTC.

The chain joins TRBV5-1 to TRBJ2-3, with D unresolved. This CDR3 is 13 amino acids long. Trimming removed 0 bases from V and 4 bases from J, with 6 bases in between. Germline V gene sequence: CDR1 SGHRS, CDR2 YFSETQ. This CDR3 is CASSLAAADTQYF. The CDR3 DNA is TGCGCCAGCAGCTTGGCCGCGGCAGATACGCAGTATTTT.

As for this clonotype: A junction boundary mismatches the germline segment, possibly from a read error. CDR3 coding DNA: TGCGCCAGCAGCCAAGATCTAGGTGGGACAGCTAAGTTT. It codes for CASSQDLGGTAKF. V usage is TRBV4-1 and J usage is TRBJ1-6; 7 positions match TRBD1. The CDR3 is 13 residues long. Germline lookup yields CDR1 MGHRA and CDR2 YSYEKL.

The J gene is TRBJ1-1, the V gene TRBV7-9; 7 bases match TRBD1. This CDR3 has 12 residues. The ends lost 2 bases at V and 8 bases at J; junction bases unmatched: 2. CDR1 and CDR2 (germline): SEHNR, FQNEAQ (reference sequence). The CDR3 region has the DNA TGTGCCAGCAGCTTAATGGACAGGGAAGCTTTCTTT. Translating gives CASSLMDREAFF.

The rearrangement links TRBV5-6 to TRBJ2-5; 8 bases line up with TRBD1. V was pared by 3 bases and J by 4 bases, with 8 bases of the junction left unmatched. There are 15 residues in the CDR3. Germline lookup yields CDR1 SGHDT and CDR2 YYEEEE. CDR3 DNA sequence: TGTGCCAGCAGCTCTACGGACAGGGATATAGAGACCCAGTACTTC. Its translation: CASSSTDRDIETQYF.

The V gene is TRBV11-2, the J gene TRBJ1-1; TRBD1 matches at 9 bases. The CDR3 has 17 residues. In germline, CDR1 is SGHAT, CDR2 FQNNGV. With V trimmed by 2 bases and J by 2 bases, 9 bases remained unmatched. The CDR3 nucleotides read TGTGCCAGCAGCTTAAATTTACAGGGGGCGTTAAACACTGAAGCTTTCTTT. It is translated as CASSLNLQGALNTEAFF.

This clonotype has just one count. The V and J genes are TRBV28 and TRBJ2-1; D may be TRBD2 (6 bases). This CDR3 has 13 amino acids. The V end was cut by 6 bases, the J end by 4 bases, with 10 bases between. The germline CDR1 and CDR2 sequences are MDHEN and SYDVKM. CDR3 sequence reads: CASRGDSYNEQFF. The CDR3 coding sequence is TGTGCCAGCAGGGGGGACTCTTACAATGAGCAGTTCTTC.